The rows below give T cell receptor beta chains drawn from one sample of a study of neurological immune-mediated disorders. MiXCR, applied by TCRdb to the 5' RACE reads, yields one record per CDR3 protein. Among tens of thousands of distinct CDR3 sequences listed, about 11% were seen once. The sequenced material came from PBMCs. All receptors come from a male donor with HTLV-1-associated myelopathy (HAM/TSP). CDR3s include the opening cysteine and the closing phenylalanine or tryptophan. The D gene is left open where the match is weak. Not every row has a clone size; where given, it reads once, few, many or a size class.

clone size	V gene	J gene	CDR3 length	D gene	CDR3 protein	CDR3 DNA
many	TRBV11-3	TRBJ2-1	14	TRBD1	CASSSRQGGNEQFF	TGTGCCAGCAGCTCCAGACAGGGTGGCAATGAGCAGTTCTTC
many	TRBV4-3	TRBJ2-7	13	TRBD1	CASSRTGGGEQYF	TGCGCCAGCAGCCGGACAGGGGGCGGCGAGCAGTACTTC
many	TRBV5-1	TRBJ1-1	13	-	CASSLVGYTEAFF	TGCGCCAGCAGCTTGGTGGGTTACACTGAAGCTTTCTTT
-	TRBV28	TRBJ2-7	14	-	CASSFVDSAYEQYF	TGTGCCAGCAGTTTCGTAGACTCTGCCTACGAGCAGTACTTC
many	TRBV2	TRBJ1-5	16	TRBD1	CASSDGTGGSNQPQHF	TGTGCCAGCAGTGATGGGACAGGGGGTAGCAATCAGCCCCAGCATTTT
many	TRBV20-1	TRBJ2-3	17	-	CSATSTEIQGLADTQYF	TGCAGTGCTACCTCAACGGAGATCCAGGGGCTCGCAGATACGCAGTATTTT
-	TRBV12-3/TRBV12-4	TRBJ2-7	12	-	CDSSLGLCEQYF	TGTGACAGCAGTTTAGGGCTCTGCGAGCAGTACTTC
many	TRBV5-1	TRBJ1-1	14	-	CASSFGHPGTEAFF	TGCGCCAGCAGCTTCGGACACCCGGGAACTGAAGCTTTCTTT
many	TRBV5-6	TRBJ1-4	17	TRBD1	CASSLIQGAATNEKLFF	TGTGCCAGCAGCTTGATTCAGGGGGCCGCAACTAATGAAAAACTGTTTTTT
-	TRBV11-2	TRBJ2-4	15	-	CASSFDAIAKNIQYF	TGTGCCAGCAGCTTTGACGCGATAGCCAAAAACATTCAGTACTTC
many	TRBV5-4	TRBJ2-3	13	TRBD1	CASRPGQTDTQYF	TGTGCCAGCAGACCGGGACAGACAGATACGCAGTATTTT
many	TRBV7-2	TRBJ2-1	14	-	CASSLVGPYNEQFF	TGTGCCAGCAGCTTAGTAGGACCGTACAATGAGCAGTTCTTC
many	TRBV6-2/TRBV6-3	TRBJ2-5	12	-	CASSYYTPTQYF	TGTGCCAGCAGTTACTACACACCGACCCAGTACTTC
many	TRBV28	TRBJ1-4	14	-	CASSLVATNEKLFF	TGTGCCAGCAGTTTAGTGGCCACGAATGAAAAACTGTTTTTT
many	TRBV6-5	TRBJ2-2	14	TRBD1	CASSYDRVIGELFF	TGTGCCAGCAGTTACGACAGGGTGATAGGGGAGCTGTTTTTT
many	TRBV6-5	TRBJ2-7	14	-	CASSYSQGAYEQYF	TGTGCCAGCAGTTACTCACAGGGTGCCTACGAGCAGTACTTC
many	TRBV7-3	TRBJ2-1	13	-	CASSLGGQNEQFF	TGTGCCAGCAGCTTGGGAGGACAGAATGAGCAGTTCTTC